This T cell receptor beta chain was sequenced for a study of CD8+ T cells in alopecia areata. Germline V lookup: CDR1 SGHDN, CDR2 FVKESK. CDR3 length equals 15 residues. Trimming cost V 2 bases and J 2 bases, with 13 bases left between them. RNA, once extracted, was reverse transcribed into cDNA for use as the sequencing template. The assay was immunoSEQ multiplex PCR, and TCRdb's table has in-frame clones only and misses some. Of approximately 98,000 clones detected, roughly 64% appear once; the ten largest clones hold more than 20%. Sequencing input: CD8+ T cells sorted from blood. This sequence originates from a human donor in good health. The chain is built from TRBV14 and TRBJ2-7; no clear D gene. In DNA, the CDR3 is TGTGCCAGCAGCCAATTTTCCCGTTTCCCCTACGAGCAGTACTTC. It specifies CASSQFSRFPYEQYF. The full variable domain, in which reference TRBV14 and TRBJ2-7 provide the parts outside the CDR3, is EAGVTQFPSHSVIEKGQTVTLRCDPISGHDNLYWYRRVMGKEIKFLLHFVKESKQDESGMPNNRFLAERTGGTYSTLKVQPAELEDSGVYFCASSQFSRFPYEQYFGPGTRLTVT.